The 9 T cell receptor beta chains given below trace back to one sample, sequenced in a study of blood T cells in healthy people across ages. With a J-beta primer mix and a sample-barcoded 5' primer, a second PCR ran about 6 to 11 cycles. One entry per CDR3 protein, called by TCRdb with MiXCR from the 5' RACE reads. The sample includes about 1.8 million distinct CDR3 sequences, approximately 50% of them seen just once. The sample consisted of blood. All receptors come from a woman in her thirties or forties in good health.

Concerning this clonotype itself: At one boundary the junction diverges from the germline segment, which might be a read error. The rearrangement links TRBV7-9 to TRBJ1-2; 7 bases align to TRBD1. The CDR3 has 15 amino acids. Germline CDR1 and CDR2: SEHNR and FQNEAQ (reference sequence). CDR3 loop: CACSKDRVTNYGYTF. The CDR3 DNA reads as TGTGCCTGCAGCAAAGACAGGGTAACTAACTATGGCTACACCTTC. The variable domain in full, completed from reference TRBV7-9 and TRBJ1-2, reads DTGVSQNPRHKITKRGQNVTFRCDPISEHNRLYWYRQTLGQGPEFLTYFQNEAQLEKSRLLSDRFSAERPKGSFSTLEIQRTEQGDSAMYLCACSKDRVTNYGYTFGSGTRLTVV.

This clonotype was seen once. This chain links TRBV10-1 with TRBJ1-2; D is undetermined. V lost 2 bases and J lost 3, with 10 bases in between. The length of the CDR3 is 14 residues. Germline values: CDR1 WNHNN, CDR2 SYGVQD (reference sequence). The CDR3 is CASSEHLGDYGYTF. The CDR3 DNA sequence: TGCGCCAGCAGTGAGCACCTCGGGGACTATGGCTACACCTTC.

The CDR3 DNA follows: TGTGCCAGCAGCCAAGTTCAACGGGTACGGGAGACCCAGTACTTC. Protein product: CASSQVQRVRETQYF. This chain uses TRBV14 with TRBJ2-5; D is ambiguous. This CDR3 region has 15 residues. Per germline, CDR1 SGHDN and CDR2 FVKESK. Trimming removed 1 base at V and 5 bases at J, with 14 bases between.

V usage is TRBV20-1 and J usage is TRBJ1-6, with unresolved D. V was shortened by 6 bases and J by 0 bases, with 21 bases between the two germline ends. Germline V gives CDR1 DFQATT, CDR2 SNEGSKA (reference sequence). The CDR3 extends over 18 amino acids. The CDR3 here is CSALGRNTGDSYNSPLHF. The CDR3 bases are TGCAGTGCCCTGGGGAGAAACACCGGGGACTCCTATAATTCACCCCTCCACTTT.

The CDR3 region is CASSQGESFTDTQYF. For the CDR3, the DNA is TGTGCCAGCAGCCAAGGGGAGTCCTTCACAGATACGCAGTATTTT. The gene calls are TRBV4-2 and TRBJ2-3, with a weak D call TRBD2 (5 bases). Deletions cut 1 base from V and 2 bases from J, with 10 bases between. The CDR3 contains 15 residues. The V gene's germline CDR1 is LGHNA and CDR2 YNFKEQ.

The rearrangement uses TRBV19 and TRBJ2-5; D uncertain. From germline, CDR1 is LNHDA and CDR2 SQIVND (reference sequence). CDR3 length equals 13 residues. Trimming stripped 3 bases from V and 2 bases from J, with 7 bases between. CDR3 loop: CASSIDGQETQYF. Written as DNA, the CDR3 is TGTGCCAGTAGTATTGACGGACAAGAGACCCAGTACTTC.

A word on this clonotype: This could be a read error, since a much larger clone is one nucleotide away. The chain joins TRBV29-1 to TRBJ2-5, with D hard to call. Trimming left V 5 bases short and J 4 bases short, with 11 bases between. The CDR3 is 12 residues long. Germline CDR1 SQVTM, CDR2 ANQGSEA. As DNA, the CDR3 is TGCAGCGTTTGGACGGGCGTAGAGACCCAGTACTTC. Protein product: CSVWTGVETQYF. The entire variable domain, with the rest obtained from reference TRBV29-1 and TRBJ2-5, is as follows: SAVISQKPSRDICQRGTSLTIQCQVDSQVTMMFWYRQQPGQSLTLIATANQGSEATYESGFVIDKFPISRPNLTFSTLTVSNMSPEDSSIYLCSVWTGVETQYFGPGTRLLVL.

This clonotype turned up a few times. CDR3 loop: CASQDRISYEQYF. As DNA, the CDR3 is TGTGCCAGCCAGGACAGAATCTCCTACGAGCAGTACTTC. This chain joins TRBV12-3 or TRBV12-4 and TRBJ2-7, with D perhaps matching TRBD1 (6 bases). Trimming removed 8 bases from V and 0 bases from J, with 11 bases in between. There are 13 residues in the CDR3.

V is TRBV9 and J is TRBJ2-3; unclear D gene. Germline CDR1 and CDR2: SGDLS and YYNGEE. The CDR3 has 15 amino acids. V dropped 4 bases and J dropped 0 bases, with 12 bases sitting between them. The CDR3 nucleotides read TGTGCCAGCAGCATACACCATTCTAGCACAGATACGCAGTATTTT. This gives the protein CASSIHHSSTDTQYF.